Sequencing of this T cell receptor beta chain was carried out in a study of cytomegalovirus exposure and HLA in healthy donors (dated by TCRdb to 2015 to 2018). For the wider study: An earlier analysis of several hundred of the donors reported about 250 Gb of sequence data and some 100 million unique TCR beta sequences from about 200 million T cells. About 320 gigabases of sequencing data and tens of millions of unique TCR sequences were included in an early release covering roughly 600 HLA-typed donors. The genetic ancestry cluster associated with self-reported Caucasian donors included about 84% of the 398 genotyped donors. The aim of the study was to test whether cataloging public T cell receptors could identify signatures of past pathogen exposure. Using immunosequencing, the study profiled T cell repertoires from fewer than 700 subjects and related those repertoires to cytomegalovirus serostatus. Along with the roughly 700-subject first cohort, a separate validation cohort of over a hundred different subjects was used. To predict cytomegalovirus infection status, the study combined high-throughput TCR immunosequencing, statistical association of individual TCRs with disease status, and machine learning. To study patterns of TCR occurrence, a later analysis re-analyzed previously published TCR beta repertoires from hundreds of donors and added high-resolution HLA genotyping. The later analysis used no new phenotypic data to find candidate immune exposures, relying instead on TCR beta sequences and their occurrence across donors. An earlier analysis of fewer than 750 of the donors used high-throughput TCR beta sequencing to judge whether each TCR beta V gene segment behaved as functional or pseudogenic. Donor age, sex, ethnicity and CMV serostatus were compiled together with the repertoire data. Genome-wide SNP genotypes for about 55% of the roughly 670 donors were used in a later genetic analysis, which treated that subset as a discovery cohort. All discovery cohort repertoires had been generated using a single sequencing platform. Class I and class II HLA loci were covered by the typing at four-digit resolution. The number of donors typed differed by locus, with roughly 629-640 for A, B, C, DRB1 and DQB1, over 500 for DQA1, about 610 for DPA1, and under 490 for DPB1. About five DR-DQ haplotypes were handled as single units for association and clustering, since linkage in the cohort was strong. Among under 450 genotyped donors of the cohort, an average of 235,054 unique TCR beta nucleotide sequences were sequenced per donor, around 20% of them non-productive. General study outcomes and caveats: V-gene and J-gene trimming of TCR beta chains was associated with a missense DCLRE1C variant in a later genetic analysis, and the association was replicated in an independent cohort. In vitro tests confirmed that a few of the cytomegalovirus-associated TCR beta chains recognize cytomegalovirus antigens. Some IMGT-functional V segments, including TRBV6-2 and TRBV6-3, could not be told apart with the 87-base-pair reads, so those segments were excluded. At a false discovery rate of 0.05, a later analysis linked some 18,000 TCR beta sequences to specific HLA alleles. Because HLA typing was missing for some donors at each locus, association tests included only the typed subset. Broadly in line with IMGT annotations, most TCR beta V segments showed up in productive rearrangements about 87% or about 30% of the time in an earlier analysis of around 550 of the donors. Linkage disequilibrium might explain the correlated functional status among segregating V segments, but an unknown experimental factor could not be excluded. Strong co-occurrence of HLA alleles, especially DR and DQ, made assigning TCR associations to individual alleles difficult. Several of the top co-occurrence clusters appeared to be linked to parvovirus B19, influenza, CMV and Epstein-Barr virus, according to a later analysis. According to a later analysis, most CMV-associated TCR beta chains appeared to be HLA-restricted, and the HLA associations seemed to be driven largely by CMV exposure. Most TCR sequences were observed very rarely across donors, whereas some public TCRs were present in many individuals. In a later analysis, HLA-associated TCR beta chains showed more clonal expansion and lower generation probabilities than non-associated chains that were equally common. A group of highly shared sequence variants was considered likely to be a technical artifact of the sequencing pipeline. The classifier was reported to diagnose cytomegalovirus status with high specificity and sensitivity in both the original and validation cohorts. According to a later analysis, TCR association rates differed among HLA loci, with DRB1 alleles showing the most associated TCRs and HLA-C alleles showing the fewest. A further reported finding was that TCR beta sequences accurately predicted the HLA-A and HLA-B alleles for most subjects in the first cohort. Roughly uniform sequencing depth across donors was assumed in presence/absence analyses, although this assumption may not hold. The authors suggested that the approach could potentially be extended to other disease states and immunological phenotypes. A total of 164 TCR beta chains were listed by the study as associated with cytomegalovirus. A later genetic analysis reported fewer N-insertions in productive TCRs among donors in an Asian-associated ancestry cluster than the roughly 690-donor mean. The earlier analysis of approximately 540 of the donors excluded approximately 15 rarely observed V segments, including chromosome 9 orphons, because counts were too low. Immune exposure information for the cohort was limited to CMV serostatus. The cohort was sequenced for TCR beta chains only, and without alpha or paired-chain data the features that could be detected were limited.

Including cysteine and phenylalanine, the CDR3 has 17 amino acids. The retained sequence is limited to the CDR3, 51 bases, with the frame set at the first base. The V end loses 0 bases and the J end loses 3 bases, and a stretch of 19 bases separates them. Reading the germline V gene gives CDR1 SGHRS and CDR2 YFSETQ. The library was prepared using the immunoSEQ multiplex PCR assay. A mixture of 60 forward primers for TCR Vbeta segments and 13 reverse primers for TCR Jbeta segments was used in the multiplex PCR. The CDR3 region of rearranged TCR beta genes was amplified from genomic DNA by a multiplex PCR assay. On the Illumina HiSeq System, the amplified TCR beta libraries were sequenced as 87-base-pair reads. The authors processed their data as follows. A later analysis tallied tens of millions of unique TCR beta chains across the 700 or so repertoires, and 10 million to 11 million of those chains were shared by two or more donors. Raw reads were error-corrected and collapsed into unique sequences by a nearest-neighbor algorithm in which closely related sequences were merged to remove PCR and sequencing errors. CDR3 sequences were aligned to IMGT reference sequences to assign V, D and J gene segments. For a sequence to be retained, a match of at least six nucleotides was required to both a V gene segment and a J gene segment. Rearrangements were classified as productive when the CDR3 lacked stop codons and remained in frame with V and J, and all other rearrangements were classified as non-productive. Following IMGT convention, CDR3 was defined as the stretch from the second conserved V-encoded cysteine to the conserved J-encoded phenylalanine. The earlier analysis of about 530 of the donors excluded any sequence lacking an unambiguous match to a single V gene segment. An earlier analysis of roughly 590 of the donors called V segments functional above 56.7% productive rearrangements and segregating when the between-donor standard deviation exceeded 5%. A statistical classification framework was built to diagnose cytomegalovirus status from the catalog of TCR beta chain sequences. In a later analysis, TCR nucleotide sequences were compared against IMGT/GENE-DB human TR gene sequences so that V and J genes could be assigned. Using the TCRdist pipeline, a later analysis assigned CDR3 sequences along with most-parsimonious VDJ recombination scenarios. A later analysis defined each TCR beta chain by its CDR3 amino acid sequence plus V-gene family, and excluded reads lacking a unique V-gene family. In a later analysis, around 600 highly shared, low-generation-probability nucleotide sequences were removed to address suspected cross-contamination and a sequencing artifact. In a later analysis, a clonal expansion index was calculated for each public chain from normalized within-repertoire ranks of inferred template counts. A later analysis computed generation probabilities with a VDJ recombination model fitted to out-of-frame rearrangements, and checked the results against IGoR. A later analysis scored TCR-TCR, TCR-HLA and TCR-CMV co-occurrence with hypergeometric tests, applying a repertoire-size bias correction to TCR pairs. False discovery rates were estimated in a later analysis by permuting HLA or CMV assignments 20 times. A later analysis grouped co-occurring TCRs with DBSCAN, adding TCRdist sequence similarity when clustering within HLA-allele-positive subsets. For co-occurrence clustering, repertoires with fewer than 30,000 or more than 120,000 public chains were excluded, along with a handful of repertoires with anomalous nucleotide sharing. TCRdb carries this immuneACCESS record with in-frame sequences only. Its versions omit some clonotypes, under half of them owing to an unresolved V gene in the studies checked, with the rest unexplained. That table supplies the V and J calls and clone size; D and trimming were determined from the DNA. Here the sample has some 200,000 clones; 75% to 80% occur a single time. The ten largest clones capture around 2% of the sample.

The cohort consisted of 600 to 700 healthy bone marrow donors. All cohort members were sampled while nominally healthy, although unrecorded immune exposures were likely present. The donor tested CMV seronegative, placing the donor among the 350 to 400 seronegative members of the cohort. A peripheral blood sample was collected from each donor, and TCR beta sequencing was performed on peripheral blood mononuclear cells. Genomic DNA extraction from the blood cell samples was performed with the Qiagen DNeasy Blood Extraction Kit. For this clone: Its antigen remains undetermined. No much larger clone exists at a distance of one base, and base qualities are not known.

Sequenced sample: PBMCs. This chain joins TRBV5-1 to TRBJ2-7, and perhaps TRBD1 as D gene, on 5 matching bases. This sequence originates from a man aged 18 to 35 in good health and CMV-seronegative. The DNA reads as follows: TGCGCCAGCAGCTTGGAGACTGCTGACAGAGCGATCTACGAGCAGTACTTC. Translation gives CASSLETADRAIYEQYF. With the rest looked up from the reference TRBV5-1 and TRBJ2-7 genes rather than sequenced, the full variable domain is KAGVTQTPRYLIKTRGQQVTLSCSPISGHRSVSWYQQTPGQGLQFLFEYFSETQRNKGNFPGRFSGRQFSNSRSEMNVSTLELGDSALYLCASSLETADRAIYEQYFGPGTRLTVT.